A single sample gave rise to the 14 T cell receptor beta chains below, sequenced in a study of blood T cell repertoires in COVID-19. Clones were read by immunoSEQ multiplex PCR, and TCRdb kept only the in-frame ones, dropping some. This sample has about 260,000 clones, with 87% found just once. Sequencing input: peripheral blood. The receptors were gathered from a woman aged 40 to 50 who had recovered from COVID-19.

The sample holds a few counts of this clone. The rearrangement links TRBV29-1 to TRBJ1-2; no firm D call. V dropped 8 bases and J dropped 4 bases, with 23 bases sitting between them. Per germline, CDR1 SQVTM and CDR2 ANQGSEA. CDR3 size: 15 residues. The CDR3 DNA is TGCAGCACAAGCCCTGGTGCGGCGCTCTCCTATGGCTACACCTTC. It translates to CSTSPGAALSYGYTF.

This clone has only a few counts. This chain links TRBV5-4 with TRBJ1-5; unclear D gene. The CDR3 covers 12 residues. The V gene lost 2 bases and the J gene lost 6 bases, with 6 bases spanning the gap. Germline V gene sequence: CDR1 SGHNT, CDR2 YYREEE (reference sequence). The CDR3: CASSFGGQPQHF. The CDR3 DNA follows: TGTGCCAGCAGCTTTGGCGGTCAGCCCCAGCATTTT.

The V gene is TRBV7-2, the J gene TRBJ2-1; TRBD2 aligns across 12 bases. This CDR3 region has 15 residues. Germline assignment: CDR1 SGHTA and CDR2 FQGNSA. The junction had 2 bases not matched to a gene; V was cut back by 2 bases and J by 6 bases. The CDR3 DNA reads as TGTGCCAGCAGCTTATCACTAGCGGGGGGCAATGAGCAGTTCTTC. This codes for CASSLSLAGGNEQFF. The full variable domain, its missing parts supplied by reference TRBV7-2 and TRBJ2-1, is GAGVSQSPSNKVTEKGKDVELRCDPISGHTALYWYRQSLGQGLEFLIYFQGNSAPDKSGLPSDRFSAERTGGSVSTLTIQRTQQEDSAVYLCASSLSLAGGNEQFFGPGTRLTVL.

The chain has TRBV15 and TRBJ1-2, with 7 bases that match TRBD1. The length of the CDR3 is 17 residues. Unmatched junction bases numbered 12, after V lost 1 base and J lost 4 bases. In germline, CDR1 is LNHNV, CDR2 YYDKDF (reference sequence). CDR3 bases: TGTGCCACCAGCAGAGGCGGGACAGCCACGACCCTCTATGGCTACACCTTC. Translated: CATSRGGTATTLYGYTF. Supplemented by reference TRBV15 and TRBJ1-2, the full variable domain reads DAMVIQNPRYQVTQFGKPVTLSCSQTLNHNVMYWYQQKSSQAPKLLFHYYDKDFNNEADTPDNFQSRRPNTSFCFLDIRSPGLGDTAMYLCATSRGGTATTLYGYTFGSGTRLTVV.

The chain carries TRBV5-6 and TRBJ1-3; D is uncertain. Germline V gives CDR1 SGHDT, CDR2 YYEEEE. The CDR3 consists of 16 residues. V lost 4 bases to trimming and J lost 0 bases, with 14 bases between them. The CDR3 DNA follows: TGTGCCAGCAGCACGGCAGGTATTCTCTCTGGAAACACCATATATTTT. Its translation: CASSTAGILSGNTIYF.

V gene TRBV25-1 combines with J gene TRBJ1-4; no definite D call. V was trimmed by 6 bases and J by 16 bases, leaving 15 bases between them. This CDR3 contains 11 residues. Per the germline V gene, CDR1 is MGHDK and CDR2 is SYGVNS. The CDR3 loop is CASSYNAERFF. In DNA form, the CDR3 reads TGTGCCAGCAGCTACAACGCCGAGCGGTTTTTT.

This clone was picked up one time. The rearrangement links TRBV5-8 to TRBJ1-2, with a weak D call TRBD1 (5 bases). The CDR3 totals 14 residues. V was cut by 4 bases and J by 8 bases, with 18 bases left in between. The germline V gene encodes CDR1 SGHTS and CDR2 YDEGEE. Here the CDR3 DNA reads TGTGCCAGCAGCGGCGGGACTCCGGCCCTAGGCTACACCTTC. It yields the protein CASSGGTPALGYTF.

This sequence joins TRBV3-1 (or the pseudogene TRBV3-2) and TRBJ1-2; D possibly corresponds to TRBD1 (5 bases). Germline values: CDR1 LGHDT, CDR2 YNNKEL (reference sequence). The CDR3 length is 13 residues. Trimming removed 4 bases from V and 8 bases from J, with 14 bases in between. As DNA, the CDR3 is TGTGCCAGCAGCCGGCTGGCAGGGCGCGGCTACACCTTC. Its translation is CASSRLAGRGYTF.

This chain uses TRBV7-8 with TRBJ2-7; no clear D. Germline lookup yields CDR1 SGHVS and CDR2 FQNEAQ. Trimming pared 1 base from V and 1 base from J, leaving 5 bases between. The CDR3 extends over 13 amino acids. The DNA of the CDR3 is TGTGCCAGCAGCTTAGGAGTATCCTACGAGCAGTACTTC. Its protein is CASSLGVSYEQYF.

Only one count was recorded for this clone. CDR3 in DNA: TGCGCCAGCAGCTCCCTTAGCTCCTACAATGAGCAGTTCTTC. This encodes CASSSLSSYNEQFF. The J gene is TRBJ2-1, the V gene TRBV5-1; D remains ambiguous. Germline V lookup: CDR1 SGHRS, CDR2 YFSETQ. V was shortened by 3 bases and J by 0 bases, with 7 bases between the two germline ends. This CDR3 is 14 amino acids long.

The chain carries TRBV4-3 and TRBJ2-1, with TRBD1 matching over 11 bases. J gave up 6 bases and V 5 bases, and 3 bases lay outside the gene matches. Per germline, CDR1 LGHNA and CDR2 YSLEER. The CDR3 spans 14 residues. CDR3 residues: CASSYGQGANEQFF. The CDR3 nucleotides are TGCGCCAGCAGCTACGGACAGGGGGCCAATGAGCAGTTCTTC.

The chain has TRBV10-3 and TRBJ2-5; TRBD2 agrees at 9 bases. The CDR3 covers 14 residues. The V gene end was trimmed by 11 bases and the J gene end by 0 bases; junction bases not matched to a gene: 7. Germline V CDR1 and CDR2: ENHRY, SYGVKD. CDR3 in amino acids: CAVRAGGNQETQYF. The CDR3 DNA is TGTGCCGTCCGAGCGGGGGGTAACCAAGAGACCCAGTACTTC.

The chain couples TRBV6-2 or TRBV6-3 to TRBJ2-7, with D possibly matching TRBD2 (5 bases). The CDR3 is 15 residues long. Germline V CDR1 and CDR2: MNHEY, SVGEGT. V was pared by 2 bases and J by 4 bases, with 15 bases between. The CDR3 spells CASSYGEGGRYEQYF. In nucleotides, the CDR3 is TGTGCCAGCAGTTACGGAGAGGGCGGAAGGTACGAGCAGTACTTC.

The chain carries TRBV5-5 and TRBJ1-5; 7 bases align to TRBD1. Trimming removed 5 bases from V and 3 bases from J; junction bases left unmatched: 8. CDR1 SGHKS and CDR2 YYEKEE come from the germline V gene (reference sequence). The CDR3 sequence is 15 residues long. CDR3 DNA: TGTGCCAGCAGAAAGGGGGCTGATCACAATCAGCCCCAGCATTTT. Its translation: CASRKGADHNQPQHF.